A selection of T cell receptor beta chains follows, all from one sample in a study of cytomegalovirus exposure and HLA in healthy donors. Libraries were prepared by immunoSEQ multiplex PCR; TCRdb keeps only in-frame clonotypes and omits some of them. The data hold roughly 65,000 clones, with 91% observed a single time. The sample taken for sequencing was PBMCs. These receptors all come from a man aged 18 to 29 in good health and CMV-seronegative. CDR3s include the opening cysteine and the closing phenylalanine or tryptophan. Fields, in order: V gene, CDR3 length, D gene, J gene, clone size, CDR3 DNA, CDR3 protein. A D gene is named only where the DNA matches it firmly. Size values are once, few and many counts, or a class for expanded clones, and some rows have none.

>TRBV23-1|15|TRBD1|TRBJ2-7|.
TGCGCCAGCAGTCAATCCCCCAGGGGGCTCAACGAGCAGTACTTC
CASSQSPRGLNEQYF
>TRBV28|16|TRBD1|TRBJ2-6|few
TGTGCCAGCACGACAGGGGGAATATCTGGGGCCAACGTCCTGACTTTC
CASTTGGISGANVLTF
>TRBV29-1|15|TRBD2|TRBJ2-7|once
TGCAGCGTTGAACGGCTAGCGGGAGGTTTAGACGAGCAGTACTTC
CSVERLAGGLDEQYF
>TRBV29-1|11|.|TRBJ1-2|.
TGCAGCGTTGAATCGACGAGGAGCTACACCTTC
CSVESTRSYTF
>TRBV5-1|13|.|TRBJ2-5|.
TGCGCCAGCAGCCCCAGAACCCAAGAGACCCAGTACTTC
CASSPRTQETQYF
>TRBV19|15|.|TRBJ1-5|.
TGTGCCAGTAGTATAGATGGGGGCCACAATCAGCCCCAGCATTTT
CASSIDGGHNQPQHF
>TRBV21-1|15|.|TRBJ2-7|.
TGTGCCAGCAGCAAACGGGAGGGAGTCGCCTACGAGCAGTACTTC
CASSKREGVAYEQYF
>TRBV29-1|11|.|TRBJ1-1|.
TGCAGCGTTCTCGGGAACACTGAAGCTTTCTTT
CSVLGNTEAFF
>TRBV9|15|.|TRBJ2-7|.
TGTGCCAGCAGCCCTGACTTTGGAAGCAGCTACGAGCAGTACTTC
CASSPDFGSSYEQYF
>TRBV11-3|14|.|TRBJ2-3|.
TGTGCCAGCAGCTTACGGGGGGCCACAGATACGCAGTATTTT
CASSLRGATDTQYF
>TRBV10-3|14|TRBD1|TRBJ2-5|.
TGTGCCATCAGTGAGTGGACAGGGACCGGGGCCCAGTACTTC
CAISEWTGTGAQYF
>TRBV5-4|15|TRBD1|TRBJ2-2|.
TGTGCCAGCAGCTTGCCAGGGGGAAACACCGGGGAGCTGTTTTTT
CASSLPGGNTGELFF
>TRBV28|16|TRBD2|TRBJ2-1|.
TGTGCCAGCAGCCTGCCGGGACTAGCGGGCCCCAATGAGCAGTTCTTC
CASSLPGLAGPNEQFF
>TRBV10-3|12|TRBD2|TRBJ2-1|.
TGTGCCATCAGTGAGTTCTTGGGACTAGCGTTCTTC
CAISEFLGLAFF
>TRBV5-4|17|.|TRBJ2-4|once
TGTGCCAGCAGCTTGGCTCACGGTGGTTTAGCCAAAAACATTCAGTACTTC
CASSLAHGGLAKNIQYF
>TRBV7-9|16|.|TRBJ2-3|once
TGTGCCAGCAGCTTAGATCTCTCCCCTAGTACCAATACGCAGTATTTT
CASSLDLSPSTNTQYF
>TRBV5-4|15|.|TRBJ1-2|once
TGTGCCAGCAGCTCGGACGGAGGCGTTAACTATGGCTACACCTTC
CASSSDGGVNYGYTF
>TRBV5-5|13|.|TRBJ1-5|.
TGTGCCAGCAGCCCGGGGGACAATCAGCCCCAGCATTTT
CASSPGDNQPQHF
>TRBV27|16|.|TRBJ2-6|once
TGTGCCAGCAGTCAACAGCTGGGCTCTGGGGCCAACGTCCTGACTTTC
CASSQQLGSGANVLTF
>TRBV27|14|TRBD1|TRBJ1-5|.
TGTGCCAGCAGTTTAGAGGGGGCACGGCAGCCCCAGCATTTT
CASSLEGARQPQHF
>TRBV9|15|TRBD2|TRBJ2-7|.
TGTGCCAGCAGCTTAGCGGGAGGTGTCTCCTACGAGCAGTACTTC
CASSLAGGVSYEQYF
>TRBV19|16|TRBD1|TRBJ2-1|.
TGTGCCAGTAGTAGGGTACAGGGGGCCTCCTACAATGAGCAGTTCTTC
CASSRVQGASYNEQFF
>TRBV25-1|15|.|TRBJ2-5|.
TGTGCCAGCAGTGAATTCGGGGGAAGGAAAGAGACCCAGTACTTC
CASSEFGGRKETQYF
>TRBV9|14|.|TRBJ1-2|.
TGTGCCAGCAGCGTAGAGGGAGGGTCAAGGCCCTACACCTTC
CASSVEGGSRPYTF
>TRBV4-3|16|TRBD1|TRBJ2-3|.
TGCGCCAGCAGCTCTCGTCAGGGGGCTAGCACAGATACGCAGTATTTT
CASSSRQGASTDTQYF
>TRBV19|13|.|TRBJ1-5|.
TGTGCCAGTAGTCCCTTAAACAGGGAGCCCCAGCATTTT
CASSPLNREPQHF
>TRBV21-1|15|.|TRBJ1-2|.
TGTGCCAGCAGCAAAGTACCCGCAAAGGGGGAGGGCTACACCTTC
CASSKVPAKGEGYTF
>TRBV7-9|15|TRBD1|TRBJ2-3|.
TGTGCCAGCAGCACCAGACAGGGGACCACAGATACGCAGTATTTT
CASSTRQGTTDTQYF
>TRBV7-2|14|.|TRBJ2-2|.
TGTGCCAGCAGCTTAAGACAAGCTGCCGGGGAGCTGTTTTTT
CASSLRQAAGELFF
>TRBV27|15|.|TRBJ1-5|.
TGTGCCAGCAGCTTTACAGGGACTAGCAATCAGCCCCAGCATTTT
CASSFTGTSNQPQHF
>TRBV9|16|TRBD1|TRBJ1-2|.
TGTGCCAGCAGCCCCCGGGGGAAAGGGGGCGAGGATGGCTACACCTTC
CASSPRGKGGEDGYTF
>TRBV7-6|15|TRBD2|TRBJ2-3|once
TGTGCCAGCAGCTTAGGGAGGGAGGGGCCAGATACGCAGTATTTT
CASSLGREGPDTQYF
>TRBV5-4|16|.|TRBJ1-1|.
TGTGCCAGCAGCCGAGGCTTGGGCAGGGATTTCACTGAAGCTTTCTTT
CASSRGLGRDFTEAFF
>TRBV6-1|15|.|TRBJ1-4|.
TGTGCCAGCAGTGATAGGGCAGCGGAAGCGGAAAAACTGTTTTTT
CASSDRAAEAEKLFF
>TRBV19|16|TRBD2|TRBJ2-7|.
TGTGCCAGTAGTATATCCGCGGGAGGGCAAACGAACGAGCAGTACTTC
CASSISAGGQTNEQYF
>TRBV19|14|TRBD1|TRBJ2-7|.
TGTGCCAGTAGTCTAGGACAGGGGGCCAACGAGCAGTACTTC
CASSLGQGANEQYF
>TRBV20-1|11|.|TRBJ1-1|.
TGCAGTGCTGATAGGGGGACTGAAGCTTTCTTT
CSADRGTEAFF